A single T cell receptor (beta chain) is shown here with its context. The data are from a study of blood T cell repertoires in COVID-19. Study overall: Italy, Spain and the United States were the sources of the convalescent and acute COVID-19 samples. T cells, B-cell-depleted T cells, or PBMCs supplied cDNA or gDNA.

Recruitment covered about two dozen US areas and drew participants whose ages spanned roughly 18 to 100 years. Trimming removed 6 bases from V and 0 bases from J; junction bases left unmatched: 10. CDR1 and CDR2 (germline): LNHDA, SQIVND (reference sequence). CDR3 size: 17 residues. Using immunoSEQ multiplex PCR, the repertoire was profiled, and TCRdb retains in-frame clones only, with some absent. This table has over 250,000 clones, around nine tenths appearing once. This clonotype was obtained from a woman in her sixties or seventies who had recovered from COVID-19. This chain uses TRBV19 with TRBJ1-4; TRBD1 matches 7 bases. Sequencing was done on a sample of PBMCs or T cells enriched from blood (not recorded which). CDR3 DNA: TGTGCCAGTAGACCACTTGGGACAGAAACAACTAATGAAAAACTGTTTTTT. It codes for CASRPLGTETTNEKLFF.